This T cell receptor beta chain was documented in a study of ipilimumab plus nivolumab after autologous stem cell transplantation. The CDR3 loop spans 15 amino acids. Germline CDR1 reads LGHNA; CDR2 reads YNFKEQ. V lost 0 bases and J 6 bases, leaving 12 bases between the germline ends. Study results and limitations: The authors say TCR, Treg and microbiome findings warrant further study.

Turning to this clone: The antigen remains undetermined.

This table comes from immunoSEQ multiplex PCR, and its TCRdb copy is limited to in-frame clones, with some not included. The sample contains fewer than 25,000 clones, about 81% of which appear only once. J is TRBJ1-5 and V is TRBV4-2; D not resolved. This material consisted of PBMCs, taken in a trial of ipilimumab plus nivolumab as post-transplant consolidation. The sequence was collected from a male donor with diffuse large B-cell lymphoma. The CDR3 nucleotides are TGTGCCAGCAGCCAAGAAGGCGGAGCGGTTCAGCCCCAGCATTTT. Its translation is CASSQEGGAVQPQHF.